This T cell receptor (beta chain) was identified in a study of vaccination and CD4 T cells after COVID-19. The germline V gene encodes CDR1 DFQATT and CDR2 SNEGSKA (reference sequence). Deletions cut 0 bases from V and 11 bases from J, with 14 bases between. The CDR3 spans 13 residues. Oncomine TCR Beta short-read sequencing was applied to DNA from cultured CD4+ T cells. MiXCR, run by TCRdb on the PCR reads, gives a single entry per CDR3 protein. The sample yields some 14,000 distinct CDR3 sequences, about three fifths seen once. Treatment: roughly 11-day PBMC culture with coronavirus spike peptide pools or control peptides (ViraFEST assay). Fewer than 2.5 million PBMCs went into each well for culture with 8 to 10 IU/ml IL-2 and around 10 ug/ml peptide pools. Worth noting for this clonotype: Its matching antigen is unknown.

This TCR was sampled from a human donor who had recovered from COVID-19. This sequence joins TRBV20-1 and TRBJ1-5; the D is unclear. What was sequenced was CD4+ T cells from blood, cultured in vitro. The CDR3 region is CSARETPGLAQHF. The CDR3 DNA reads as TGCAGTGCTAGAGAGACCCCCGGCTTGGCCCAGCATTTT.